This TCR beta chain was captured in a study of blood T cell repertoires in COVID-19 (dated by TCRdb to 2019 to 2021). About the investigation overall: The collaborator samples originated in the United States, Italy and Spain and spanned the acute and convalescent phases of COVID-19. The repertoires were made available in a free public database intended to serve as a resource for research on the immune response to SARS-CoV-2. Sample metadata almost always included a de-identified subject ID, COVID-19 status, age in years and sex. Subjects who had been exposed to COVID-19, were actively infected with it, or had recovered from it provided the deeply sampled blood TCRbeta repertoires that made up the dataset. The prospective study material was composed of cDNA or gDNA derived from T cells, B-cell-depleted T cells, or PBMCs. Samples were obtained from the ongoing ImmuneRACE study (first 160 participants) and from approximately 1,200 subjects provided by 6 global collaborators. Where available, HLA class I and class II types were taken from metadata supplied by the sample provider and were not determined by assay-based typing. Results and caveats for the whole study, not just this receptor: How much clinical and demographic metadata was included differed by source and by participant, and the metadata was provided uncurated.

Note on this clone: The specificity of this receptor is unknown. Base qualities are not recorded, but no much larger clone differs from it by a single base.

One collaborating source in Seattle enrolled patients while the patients were actively infected and followed the patients over time throughout the course of disease. Whole blood was collected in K2EDTA tubes by collaborating institutions according to the institutions' own protocols. For TCRbeta analysis, collaborators shipped samples in one of three forms: frozen whole blood, isolated PBMCs, or DNA extracted from either of those sample types. Looking up the germline V gene (reference sequence) yields CDR1 LNHDA and CDR2 SQIVND. The CDR3 spans 14 residues, from the cysteine through the phenylalanine. Just the 42-base CDR3 DNA is kept, in frame starting at base 1. Here V drops 7 bases and J drops 1 base, and the junction holds 4 bases not matched to any gene. The immunoSEQ Assay, a bias-controlled multiplex PCR, was used to amplify TCRbeta CDR3 regions from genomic DNA. The authors' analysis ran thus. The number of nucleated cells in each sample was estimated by amplification of reference gene primers within the assay. Sequence reads were collapsed and filtered to measure the absolute abundance of every unique TCRbeta CDR3 rearrangement. For each sample, productive Simpson clonality was calculated as the square root of Simpson's diversity index over productive rearrangements. This is the immuneACCESS table as TCRdb keeps it, with only in-frame sequences that have V and J called. A part of the clones is gone; compared with another copy, unresolved V genes explain less than half, and the rest is unexplained. Clone size and V and J calls were adopted from that table, with D and trimming inferred from the DNA. This sample is represented by 300,000 to 350,000 clones; roughly 90% of them were singletons. 3% to 4% of the sample goes to the ten largest clones.

Input material: peripheral blood. Rearrangement joined TRBV19 to TRBJ2-3; 8 middle bases align to TRBD1. The sequence was collected from a woman aged 60-75 years with COVID-19, enrolled during active disease. The nucleotides are TGTGCCAGTACCCAGACAGGGGGCACAGATACGCAGTATTTT. Its protein product is CASTQTGGTDTQYF.